This T cell receptor beta chain was sequenced in a study of blood T cell repertoires in COVID-19. The assay was immunoSEQ multiplex PCR, and TCRdb's table has in-frame clones only and misses some. Of over 350,000 clones listed, around 90% are singletons. Germline CDR1 is PRHDT and CDR2 is FYEKMQ (reference sequence). The CDR3 runs to 14 residues. Trimming shortened V by 0 bases and J by 6 bases, and 8 bases separated the two germline ends. This chain links TRBV13 with TRBJ2-2; D possibly corresponds to TRBD2 (5 bases). The TCR sequence derives from a woman under 30 with acute COVID-19. The material sequenced was PBMCs or T cells enriched from blood (not recorded which). CDR3 coding DNA: TGTGCCAGCAGCTTAGGAATAGCGCCCGGGGAGCTGTTTTTT. Amino acids: CASSLGIAPGELFF.